The clone carrying this T cell receptor beta chain was counted only a few times. The antigen is unknown. Vbeta (60) and Jbeta (13) primers were used in the PCR. The method was immunoSEQ multiplex PCR; TCRdb's version includes in-frame clones alone and lacks a portion of them. The data contain 130,000 to 150,000 clones, under 80% of them seen just once; the ten biggest clones take up roughly 4.5%. These data are taken from a study of cytomegalovirus exposure and HLA in healthy donors. Study in general: The Caucasian-associated ancestry cluster contained roughly four fifths of the roughly 400 genotyped donors. Study observations and caveats: In a later analysis, an Asian-associated ancestry cluster reportedly showed fewer N-insertions than the roughly 730-donor mean. As was reported, the HLA-A and HLA-B alleles of most subjects were accurately predicted from TCR beta sequences. The study put under 200 TCR beta chains on its list as cytomegalovirus-associated.

The CDR3 spans 16 residues. CDR1 is SGDLS and CDR2 is YYNGEE in the germline V gene. Losses at the gene ends were 1 base for V and 5 bases for J; bases not matched to a gene: 5. The V call is TRBV9, the J call TRBJ2-2, with 10 bases fitting TRBD2. The clonotype comes from a man between 18 and 29 years old in good health and CMV-seropositive. Sequenced sample: PBMCs. The CDR3 sequence is CASSVRGLAMTGELFF. The CDR3 coding sequence is TGTGCCAGCAGCGTACGGGGACTAGCGATGACCGGGGAGCTGTTTTTT.